These T cell receptor beta chains were read from a single sample in a study of blood T cell repertoires in COVID-19. Assay used: immunoSEQ multiplex PCR; TCRdb lists only in-frame clones, some missing. Of around 310,000 clones in the sample, approximately 87% were seen once. Sequencing was done on a sample of peripheral blood. The source is a woman aged 45-65 years with active or convalescent COVID-19. Each CDR3 is given without its conserved first and last residue. Each record gives: CDR3 length, V gene, CDR3 protein.

len: 14; v_gene: TRBV19; CDR3aa: ASSMLFGTGPFEQY
len: 12; v_gene: TRBV18; CDR3aa: ASSRTGGDEKLF
len: 12; v_gene: TRBV9; CDR3aa: ASSVSDARGEQY
len: 15; v_gene: TRBV7-2; CDR3aa: ASSLAASGSLLDTQY
len: 17; v_gene: TRBV28; CDR3aa: ASSRRGLAEVEITYEQY
len: 17; v_gene: TRBV6-6; CDR3aa: ASSSAPGLAGDRTDTQY
len: 13; v_gene: TRBV9; CDR3aa: ASSPRGQGQETQY
len: 14; v_gene: TRBV10-3; CDR3aa: ATEQGPPANTGELF
len: 14; v_gene: TRBV9; CDR3aa: ASSDQPRQTGGELF
len: 12; v_gene: TRBV28; CDR3aa: ASSLLRGATEAF
len: 13; v_gene: TRBV7-9; CDR3aa: ASSWAMRDHYGYT
len: 13; v_gene: TRBV6-5; CDR3aa: ASSYPGQGLDEQY
len: 13; v_gene: TRBV28; CDR3aa: ASSFRLAVYNEQF
len: 14; v_gene: TRBV4-2; CDR3aa: ASSQENRDSGNTIY
len: 16; v_gene: TRBV9; CDR3aa: ASSFGPIAGEGADTQY
len: 16; v_gene: TRBV14; CDR3aa: ASSRSVAGDLSYNEQF
len: 15; v_gene: TRBV15; CDR3aa: ATSRDDSTLTNEKLF
len: 10; v_gene: TRBV18; CDR3aa: ASSRTTRELF
len: 13; v_gene: TRBV30; CDR3aa: ACARGAGSYNEQF
len: 17; v_gene: TRBV3-1/TRBV3-2; CDR3aa: ASSRYGTSGGSGTGELF
len: 15; v_gene: TRBV28; CDR3aa: ASSLIGLALSSYEQY
len: 14; v_gene: TRBV4-3; CDR3aa: ASSQELAGGTDTQY
len: 16; v_gene: TRBV19; CDR3aa: ASSIGARGFYVGEKLF
len: 13; v_gene: TRBV5-5; CDR3aa: ASSLGTQLNTEAF
len: 10; v_gene: TRBV2; CDR3aa: ASSYKDFEQY
len: 11; v_gene: TRBV7-9; CDR3aa: ASSSAGVAGYT
len: 10; v_gene: TRBV21-1; CDR3aa: ASSQEVDTQY
len: 13; v_gene: TRBV19; CDR3aa: ASSPGLAGAYEQY
len: 10; v_gene: TRBV2; CDR3aa: ASRLGQETQY
len: 13; v_gene: TRBV19; CDR3aa: ASSISGAAYYEQY
len: 11; v_gene: TRBV7-8; CDR3aa: ASSLATNYGYT
len: 15; v_gene: TRBV9; CDR3aa: ASTGGDREDSGNTIY
len: 17; v_gene: TRBV7-2; CDR3aa: ASSSALGGGLEITDTQY
len: 14; v_gene: TRBV6-2/TRBV6-3; CDR3aa: ASSWGLAGFGETQY
len: 10; v_gene: TRBV6-6; CDR3aa: ASSPTGVGYT
len: 12; v_gene: TRBV5-5; CDR3aa: ASSHPNQEDEQY
len: 17; v_gene: TRBV6-2/TRBV6-3; CDR3aa: ASSFQRDRFTQGNTEAF
len: 12; v_gene: TRBV18; CDR3aa: ASSPGTGDNEQF
len: 15; v_gene: TRBV7-2; CDR3aa: ASSLAGRVEVGTEAF
len: 20; v_gene: TRBV4-2; CDR3aa: ASSQALILAASGRPAHNEQF
len: 12; v_gene: TRBV30; CDR3aa: AWSVGGSYYGYT